This T cell receptor beta chain was documented in a study of T-cell memory formation after mild COVID-19. The study's findings and limits: Clones contracting over day 15 to 85 were CD4/CD8 balanced, with later expanders leaning CD4+. Cross-reactive memory seemingly joined, as some responding clones were found in pre-infection memory.

Via MiXCR, TCRdb re-called the 5' RACE reads, giving one row per CDR3 protein. Altogether more than 350,000 distinct CDR3 sequences are present, over 20% being singletons, with the ten largest covering around an eighth. The junction had 12 bases not matched to a gene; V was cut back by 4 bases and J by 6 bases. The CDR3 runs to 16 residues. Germline V gives CDR1 SGHRS, CDR2 YFSETQ. Details on this clonotype: Antigen specificity is unknown.

The receptor was derived from an adult woman who had mild COVID-19 (a few samples of this study predate the infection). Cell type and time point are not known. This sequence joins TRBV5-1 and TRBJ1-2; 10 bases agree with TRBD1. The sample was PBMCs or a T cell subset sorted from them (not recorded which). CDR3 nucleotides: TGCGCCAGCAGCCCCTCCCCGGACAGGGGGGATAATGGCTACACCTTC. It encodes CASSPSPDRGDNGYTF. The whole variable domain, filled in from reference TRBV5-1 and TRBJ1-2, reads KAGVTQTPRYLIKTRGQQVTLSCSPISGHRSVSWYQQTPGQGLQFLFEYFSETQRNKGNFPGRFSGRQFSNSRSEMNVSTLELGDSALYLCASSPSPDRGDNGYTFGSGTRLTVV.